Listed here is a single T cell receptor (beta chain). The data were obtained in a study of blood T cell repertoires in COVID-19. Generated by immunoSEQ multiplex PCR, the TCRdb table keeps only in-frame clones and is missing some. Found here are roughly 53,000 clones, 85% to 90% of them singletons; the top ten hold 28%. This CDR3 has 16 residues. Germline V lookup: CDR1 SGDLS, CDR2 YYNGEE. Trimming cost V 3 bases and J 0 bases, with 14 bases left between them. This sequence joins TRBV9 and TRBJ2-3, with D possibly being TRBD2 (5 bases). Sequenced sample: peripheral blood. The TCR originated in a human donor in a cohort sampled during active COVID-19. CDR3 protein: CASSEYRGTSTDTQYF. CDR3 DNA: TGTGCCAGCAGCGAATACCGGGGTACGAGCACAGATACGCAGTATTTT.